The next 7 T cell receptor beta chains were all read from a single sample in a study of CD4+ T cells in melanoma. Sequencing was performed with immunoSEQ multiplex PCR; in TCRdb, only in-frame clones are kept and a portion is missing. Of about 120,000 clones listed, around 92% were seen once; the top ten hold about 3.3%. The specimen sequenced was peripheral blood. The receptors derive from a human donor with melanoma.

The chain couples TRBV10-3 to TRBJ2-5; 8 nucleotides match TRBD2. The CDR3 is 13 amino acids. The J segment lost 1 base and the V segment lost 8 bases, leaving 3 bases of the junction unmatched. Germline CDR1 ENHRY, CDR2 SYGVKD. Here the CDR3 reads CAIGLAGQETQYF. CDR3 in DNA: TGTGCCATCGGCCTAGCGGGCCAAGAGACCCAGTACTTC.

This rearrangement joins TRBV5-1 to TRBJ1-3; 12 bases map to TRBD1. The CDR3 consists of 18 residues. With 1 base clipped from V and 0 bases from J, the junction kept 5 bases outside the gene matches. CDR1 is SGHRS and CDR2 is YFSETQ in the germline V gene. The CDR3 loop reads CASSLSGTGGLSGNTIYF. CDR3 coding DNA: TGCGCCAGCAGCTTGTCCGGGACAGGGGGCCTCTCTGGAAACACCATATATTTT.

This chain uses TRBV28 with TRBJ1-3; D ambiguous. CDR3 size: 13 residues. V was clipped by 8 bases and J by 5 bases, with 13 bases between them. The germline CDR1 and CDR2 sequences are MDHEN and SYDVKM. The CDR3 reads CASLYRGRNTIYF. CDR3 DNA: TGTGCCAGCCTTTACAGAGGGAGAAACACCATATATTTT.

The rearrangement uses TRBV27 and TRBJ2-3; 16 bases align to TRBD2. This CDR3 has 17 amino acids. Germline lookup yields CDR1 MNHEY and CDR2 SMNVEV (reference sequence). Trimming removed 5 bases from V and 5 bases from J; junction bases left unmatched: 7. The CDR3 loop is CASSPWGLAGGGDTQYF. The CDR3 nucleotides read TGTGCCAGCAGTCCCTGGGGACTAGCGGGAGGGGGAGATACGCAGTATTTT.

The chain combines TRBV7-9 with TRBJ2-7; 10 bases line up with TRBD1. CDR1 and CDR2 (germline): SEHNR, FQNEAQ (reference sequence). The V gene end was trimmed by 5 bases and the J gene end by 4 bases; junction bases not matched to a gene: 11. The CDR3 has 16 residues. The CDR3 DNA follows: TGTGCCAGCAGCATAACTTTCCGGGACAGGGGTTACGAGCAGTACTTC. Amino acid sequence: CASSITFRDRGYEQYF.

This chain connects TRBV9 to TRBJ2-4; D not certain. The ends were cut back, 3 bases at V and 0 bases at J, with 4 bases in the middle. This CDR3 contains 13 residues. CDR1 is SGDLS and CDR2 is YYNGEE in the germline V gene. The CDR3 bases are TGTGCCAGCAGCGCTGAAGCCAAAAACATTCAGTACTTC. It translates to CASSAEAKNIQYF.

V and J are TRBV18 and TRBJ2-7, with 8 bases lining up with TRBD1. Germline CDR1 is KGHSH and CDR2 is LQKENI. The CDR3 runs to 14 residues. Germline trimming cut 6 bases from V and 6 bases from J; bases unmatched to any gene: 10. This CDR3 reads CASSGSRQGFEQYF. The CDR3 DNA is TGTGCCAGCTCCGGCTCGAGACAGGGGTTCGAGCAGTACTTC.